This T cell receptor beta chain comes out of a study of shared clonotypes between healthy human individuals. Produced via immunoSEQ multiplex PCR; TCRdb's table is partial and in-frame only. The sample includes roughly 1,100,000 clones, roughly 75% of them seen just once. CDR1 and CDR2 from the germline V gene are SGHRS and YFSETQ. V was pared by 3 bases and J by 4 bases, with 13 bases of the junction left unmatched. The CDR3 runs to 17 residues. The V call is TRBV5-1, the J call TRBJ2-1, with 7 bases matching TRBD2. This TCR derives from a man aged 18 to 30 in good health. The sample taken for sequencing was memory CD4+ T cells sorted from blood. The subset denotes: CD45RA-negative fraction. The DNA of the CDR3 is TGCGCCAGCAGCTCGGGACTATCTATGCGAATATACAATGAGCAGTTCTTC. Its protein product is CASSSGLSMRIYNEQFF.